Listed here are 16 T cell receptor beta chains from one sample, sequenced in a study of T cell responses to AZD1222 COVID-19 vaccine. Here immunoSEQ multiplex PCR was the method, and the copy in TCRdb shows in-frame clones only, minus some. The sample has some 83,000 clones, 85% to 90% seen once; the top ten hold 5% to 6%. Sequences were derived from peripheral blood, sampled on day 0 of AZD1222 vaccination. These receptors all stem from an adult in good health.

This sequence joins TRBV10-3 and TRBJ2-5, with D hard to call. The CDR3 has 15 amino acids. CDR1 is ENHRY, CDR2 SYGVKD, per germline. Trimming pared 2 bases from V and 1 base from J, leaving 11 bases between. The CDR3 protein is CAISETQLVQETQYF. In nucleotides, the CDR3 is TGTGCCATCAGTGAGACACAGCTGGTCCAAGAGACCCAGTACTTC.

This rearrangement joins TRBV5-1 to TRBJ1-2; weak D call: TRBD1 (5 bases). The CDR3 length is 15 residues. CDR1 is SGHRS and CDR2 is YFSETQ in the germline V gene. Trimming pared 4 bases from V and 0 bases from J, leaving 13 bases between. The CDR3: CASSPVGGANYGYTF. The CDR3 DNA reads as TGCGCCAGCAGCCCGGTGGGGGGGGCTAACTATGGCTACACCTTC.

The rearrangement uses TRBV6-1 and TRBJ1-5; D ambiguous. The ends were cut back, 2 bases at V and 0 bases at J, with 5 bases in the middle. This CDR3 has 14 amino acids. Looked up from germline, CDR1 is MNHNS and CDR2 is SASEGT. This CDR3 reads CASSEFHSNQPQHF. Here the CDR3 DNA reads TGTGCCAGCAGTGAATTTCATAGCAATCAGCCCCAGCATTTT.

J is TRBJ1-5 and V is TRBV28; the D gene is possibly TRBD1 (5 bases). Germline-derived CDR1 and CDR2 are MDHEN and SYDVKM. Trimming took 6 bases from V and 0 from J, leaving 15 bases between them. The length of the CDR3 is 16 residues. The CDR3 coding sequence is TGTGCCAGCAGGTCCCCCTCTAGGGGTAGCAATCAGCCCCAGCATTTT. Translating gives CASRSPSRGSNQPQHF.

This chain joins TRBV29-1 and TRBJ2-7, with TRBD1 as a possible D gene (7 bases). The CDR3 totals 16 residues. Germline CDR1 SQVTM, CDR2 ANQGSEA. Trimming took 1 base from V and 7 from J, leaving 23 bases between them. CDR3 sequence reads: CSVEVNRGWSSGEQYF. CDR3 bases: TGCAGCGTTGAAGTCAACAGGGGCTGGTCCAGCGGGGAGCAGTACTTC.

This CDR3 is CASSLGSGGANIQYF. CDR3 nucleotides: TGTGCCAGCAGCTTAGGGAGCGGGGGGGCGAACATTCAGTACTTC. The rearrangement joins TRBV7-2 to TRBJ2-4, with 10 bases that match TRBD2. J lost 7 bases, V lost 1 base, and 4 bases had no gene match. CDR1 is SGHTA, CDR2 FQGNSA, per germline. CDR3 size: 15 residues.

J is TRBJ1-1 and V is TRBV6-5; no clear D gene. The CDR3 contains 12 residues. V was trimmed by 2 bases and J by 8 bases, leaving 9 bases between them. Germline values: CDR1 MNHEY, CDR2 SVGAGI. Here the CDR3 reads CASSYRGGEAFF. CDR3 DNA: TGTGCCAGCAGTTACCGGGGTGGCGAAGCTTTCTTT.

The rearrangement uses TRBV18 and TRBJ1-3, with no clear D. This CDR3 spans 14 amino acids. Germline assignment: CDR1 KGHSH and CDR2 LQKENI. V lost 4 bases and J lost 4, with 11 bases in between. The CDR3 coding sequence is TGTGCCAGCTCACAGGACGGATGGGGAAACACCATATATTTT. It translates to CASSQDGWGNTIYF.

CDR3 sequence: CASSVWRDSGNTIYF. As DNA, the CDR3 is TGTGCCAGCAGCGTATGGAGGGACTCTGGAAACACCATATATTTT. The chain has TRBV9 and TRBJ1-3; D remains unclear. This CDR3 spans 15 amino acids. V lost 1 base, J lost 0 bases, and 8 bases lay in between. The germline V gene has CDR1 SGDLS and CDR2 YYNGEE.

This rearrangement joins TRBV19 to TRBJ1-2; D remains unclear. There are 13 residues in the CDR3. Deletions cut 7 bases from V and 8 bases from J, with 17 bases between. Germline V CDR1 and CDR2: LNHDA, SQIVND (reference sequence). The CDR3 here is CASTPRQVEGYTF. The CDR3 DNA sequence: TGTGCCAGTACCCCCCGCCAGGTGGAAGGCTACACCTTC.

The CDR3 region is CACTGGGETQYF. In nucleotides, the CDR3 is TGTGCCTGTACGGGGGGCGGCGAGACCCAGTACTTC. The rearrangement links TRBV30 to TRBJ2-5, with D possibly matching TRBD2 (7 bases). Trimming removed 6 bases at V and 5 bases at J, with 13 bases between. This CDR3 spans 12 amino acids. The V gene's germline CDR1 is GTSNPN and CDR2 SVGIG (reference sequence). Full variable domain (outside the CDR3, taken from reference TRBV30 and TRBJ2-5): SQTIHQWPATLVQPVGSPLSLECTVEGTSNPNLYWYRQAAGRGLQLLFYSVGIGQISSEVPQNLSASRPQDRQFILSSKKLLLSDSGFYLCACTGGGETQYFGPGTRLLVL.

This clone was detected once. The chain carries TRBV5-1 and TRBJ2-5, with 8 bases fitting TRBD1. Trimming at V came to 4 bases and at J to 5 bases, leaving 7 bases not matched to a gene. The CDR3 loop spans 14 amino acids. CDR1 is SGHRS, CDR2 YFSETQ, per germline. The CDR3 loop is CASSPFRTGETQYF. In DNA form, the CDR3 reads TGCGCCAGCAGCCCCTTCCGGACAGGGGAGACCCAGTACTTC.

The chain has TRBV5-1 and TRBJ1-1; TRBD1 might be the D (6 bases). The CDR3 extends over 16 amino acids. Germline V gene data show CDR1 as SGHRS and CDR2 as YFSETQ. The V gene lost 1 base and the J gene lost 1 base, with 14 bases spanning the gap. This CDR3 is CASSLIAGVGNTEAFF. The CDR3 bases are TGCGCCAGCAGCTTGATCGCAGGGGTGGGGAACACTGAAGCTTTCTTT.

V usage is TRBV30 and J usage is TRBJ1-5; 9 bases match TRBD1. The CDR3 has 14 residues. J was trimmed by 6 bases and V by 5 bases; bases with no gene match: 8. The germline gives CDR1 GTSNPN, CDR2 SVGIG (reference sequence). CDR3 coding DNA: TGTGCCTGGGGAATGGGACAGGGCTTTCAGCCCCAGCATTTT. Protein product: CAWGMGQGFQPQHF.

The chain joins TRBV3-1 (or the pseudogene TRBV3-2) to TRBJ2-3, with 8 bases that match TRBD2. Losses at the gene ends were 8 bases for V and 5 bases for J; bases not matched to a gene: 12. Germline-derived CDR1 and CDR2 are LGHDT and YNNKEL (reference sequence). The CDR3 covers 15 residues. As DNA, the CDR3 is TGTGCCAGCGCTATGACGCGGGGGGCCAAAGATACGCAGTATTTT. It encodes CASAMTRGAKDTQYF.

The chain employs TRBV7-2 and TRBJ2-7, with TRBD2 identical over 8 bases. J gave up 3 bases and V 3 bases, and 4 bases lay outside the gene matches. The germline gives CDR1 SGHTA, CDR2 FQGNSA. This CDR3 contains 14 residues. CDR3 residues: CASSFFRGGYEQYF. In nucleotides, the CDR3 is TGTGCCAGCAGCTTCTTCCGGGGGGGCTACGAGCAGTACTTC.